A selection of T cell receptor beta chains follows, all from one sample in a study of shared clonotypes between healthy human individuals. Profiling relied on immunoSEQ multiplex PCR, and the TCRdb table lists in-frame clones only, not all of them. The table shows roughly 2 million clones, with under 97% occurring only once. Sequencing was done on a sample of naive CD4+ T cells sorted from blood. The receptors derive from a young man in good health. The CDR3 runs from the conserved cysteine through the conserved F or W. The order of the fields is J gene, V gene, D gene, clone size, CDR3 protein, CDR3 DNA. D genes are given only for firm matches. Clone size is given for some rows only: seen once, a few or many times, or a class if the clone is expanded.

>TRBJ2-7|TRBV9|TRBD1|NA
CASSPGQGGLDEQYF
TGTGCCAGCAGCCCTGGACAGGGGGGTTTAGACGAGCAGTACTTC
>TRBJ1-6|TRBV5-1|NA|NA
CASSIDLDGLTPLHF
TGCGCCAGCAGCATCGATTTGGACGGTCTCACACCCCTCCACTTT
>TRBJ1-2|TRBV30|TRBD1|NA
CAWSRLPGQNFYTF
TGTGCCTGGAGTCGTCTCCCGGGACAGAATTTCTACACCTTC
>TRBJ2-7|TRBV5-1|NA|NA
CASSLKVNPREQYF
TGCGCCAGCAGCTTGAAAGTCAACCCGCGGGAGCAGTACTTC
>TRBJ1-1|TRBV20-1|NA|NA
CSASRPLEAFF
TGCAGTGCTAGTCGTCCGCTTGAAGCTTTCTTT
>TRBJ2-7|TRBV6-6|NA|NA
CASKERIFSYEQYF
TGTGCCAGCAAGGAGCGCATATTCTCCTACGAGCAGTACTTC
>TRBJ2-7|TRBV18|TRBD1|NA
CASSPPAGTGIYEQYF
TGTGCCAGCTCACCACCGGCCGGGACAGGGATCTACGAGCAGTACTTC
>TRBJ2-1|TRBV28|TRBD2|NA
CASSRTGGFLYNEQFF
TGTGCCAGCAGTAGAACGGGGGGGTTCCTTTACAATGAGCAGTTCTTC
>TRBJ2-6|TRBV5-5|NA|NA
CASSPGTFSTDSGANVLTF
TGTGCCAGCAGCCCCGGGACATTTTCCACTGACTCTGGGGCCAACGTCCTGACTTTC
>TRBJ1-4|TRBV6-1|NA|NA
CASDRSPNEKLFF
TGTGCCTCCGACAGGTCTCCCAATGAAAAACTGTTTTTT
>TRBJ1-5|TRBV10-3|TRBD1|NA
CAISESSGTVKNF
TGTGCCATCAGTGAGTCGAGCGGGACAGTGAAAAATTTT
>TRBJ2-3|TRBV21-1|NA|NA
CASPQPGYTDTQYF
TGTGCCAGCCCCCAGCCCGGATACACAGATACGCAGTATTTT
>TRBJ2-1|TRBV30|NA|NA
CAWSVYPIKEQFF
TGTGCCTGGAGTGTATACCCCATTAAAGAGCAGTTCTTC
>TRBJ2-5|TRBV7-2|NA|NA
CASSLGQRETQYF
TGTGCCAGCAGCTTAGGACAAAGAGAGACCCAGTACTTC
>TRBJ2-7|TRBV19|NA|NA
CATRSESPYEQYF
TGTGCCACCCGGTCGGAGAGCCCCTACGAGCAGTACTTC
>TRBJ2-7|TRBV5-1|NA|NA
CASSLAPAASSYEQYF
TGCGCCAGCAGCTTGGCCCCGGCCGCTAGCTCCTACGAGCAGTACTTC
>TRBJ1-1|TRBV5-1|TRBD1|NA
CASNQGAWNTEAFF
TGCGCCAGCAATCAGGGGGCTTGGAACACTGAAGCTTTCTTT
>TRBJ2-1|TRBV29-1|TRBD1|NA
CSVDLQGLMNEQFF
TGCAGCGTTGATTTACAGGGGCTAATGAATGAGCAGTTCTTC
>TRBJ2-7|TRBV19|NA|once
CASSIQWGYGLRYEQYF
TGTGCCAGTAGTATTCAATGGGGTTACGGATTACGCTACGAGCAGTACTTC
>TRBJ1-3|TRBV19|NA|NA
CASRDSSGNTIYF
TGTGCCAGCAGGGACTCCTCTGGAAACACCATATATTTT
>TRBJ2-1|TRBV2|TRBD1|NA
CASTGDNEQFF
TGTGCCAGTACAGGGGACAATGAGCAGTTCTTC
>TRBJ1-1|TRBV6-1|NA|NA
CASSVELFKGTDEAFF
TGTGCCAGCAGTGTGGAGCTTTTCAAGGGGACCGACGAAGCTTTCTTT